A single sample is the source of the 10 T cell receptor beta chains below, sequenced in a study of T cell repertoires in cytomegalovirus infection. MiXCR was run by TCRdb on the reads, yielding one entry per CDR3 protein. The data hold fewer than 300,000 distinct CDR3 sequences, with about a quarter observed a single time. Material: PBMCs. These receptors were taken from a human donor in good health (CMV status not recorded). Some clones in this sample may be carry-over from other donors' samples.

This clonotype appeared many times. J is TRBJ1-3 and V is TRBV7-2; maybe TRBD1 (6 bases). The germline gives CDR1 SGHTA, CDR2 FQGNSA. The CDR3 has 15 residues. Trimming removed 5 bases from V and 2 bases from J, with 13 bases in between. CDR3 region: CASSESPGAGNTIYF. As DNA, the CDR3 is TGTGCCAGCAGCGAGTCCCCAGGGGCTGGAAACACCATATATTTT.

Concerning this clonotype itself: This may stem from a read error, because a much larger clone lies one nucleotide away. This chain links TRBV7-2 with TRBJ1-1; TRBD1 matches at 8 bases. Germline-derived CDR1 and CDR2 are SGHTA and FQGNSA. The trim removed 4 bases at V and 0 bases at J, leaving 4 bases unmatched. CDR3 length equals 15 residues. CDR3 sequence: CTSSYQGAVNTEAFF. As DNA, the CDR3 is TGTACCAGCAGCTATCAGGGGGCGGTGAACACTGAAGCTTTCTTT.

The chain joins TRBV12-3 or TRBV12-4 to TRBJ2-1; maybe TRBD2 (5 bases). The CDR3 contains 15 residues. The V end was cut by 4 bases, the J end by 4 bases, with 14 bases between. The CDR3 sequence is CASSWTGNPYNEQFF. In DNA, the CDR3 is TGTGCCAGCAGTTGGACGGGGAACCCTTACAATGAGCAGTTCTTC.

Concerning this clonotype: Since a much larger clone is just one base distant, this may be a read error. The chain carries TRBV6-6 and TRBJ2-1; 8 nucleotides match TRBD2. The CDR3 runs to 17 residues. Germline values: CDR1 MNHNY, CDR2 SVGAGI (reference sequence). This CDR3 reads CATESGRGDSSYNELFF. CDR3 nucleotides: TGTGCCACCGAGAGCGGGAGAGGGGATAGCTCCTACAATGAGCTGTTCTTC.

A word on this clonotype: This may come from a read error, since a much larger clone is one base off. V is TRBV7-2 and J is TRBJ2-2; D uncertain. The V end was cut by 5 bases, the J end by 4 bases, with 14 bases between. Germline-derived CDR1 and CDR2 are SGHTA and FQGNSA. The CDR3 sequence is 15 residues long. CDR3 DNA sequence: TGTGCCAGCAGCCAAAGGGTCAGCCTCACCGGGGAGCTGTTTTTT. Its protein is CASSQRVSLTGELFF.

This clonotype was observed a few times. The chain is built from TRBV20-1 and TRBJ1-5; TRBD1 is a possible D gene (5 bases). CDR3 length: 16 amino acids. CDR1 and CDR2 from the germline V gene are DFQATT and SNEGSKA (reference sequence). V lost 6 bases and J lost 6, with 24 bases in between. The CDR3 sequence is CSATLPQVGTFQPQHF. CDR3 sequence (DNA): TGCAGTGCAACCCTACCCCAGGTGGGGACCTTTCAGCCCCAGCATTTT.

The CDR3 is CASGRQYQETQYF. CDR3 in DNA: TGTGCCAGCGGTAGACAGTACCAAGAGACCCAGTACTTC. The rearrangement links TRBV14 to TRBJ2-5, with a weak D call TRBD1 (5 bases). V gave up 8 bases and J gave up 0 bases, with 10 bases separating them. Germline V lookup: CDR1 SGHDN, CDR2 FVKESK. CDR3 size: 13 residues.

The J gene is TRBJ1-2, the V gene TRBV11-2, with D possibly matching TRBD1 (6 bases). The CDR3 loop spans 15 amino acids. Trimming left V 2 bases short and J 6 bases short, with 16 bases between. Looked up from germline, CDR1 is SGHAT and CDR2 is FQNNGV. Here the CDR3 reads CASSLTGNPVNGYTF. CDR3 DNA sequence: TGTGCCAGCAGCTTAACAGGGAATCCGGTAAATGGCTACACCTTC.

This clonotype has only a few counts. The chain combines TRBV5-4 with TRBJ2-5; 10 bases fit TRBD1. CDR1 and CDR2 (germline): SGHNT, YYREEE (reference sequence). The CDR3 consists of 14 residues. Trimming cost V 4 bases and J 5 bases; bases outside gene matches: 5. For the CDR3, the DNA is TGTGCCAGCAGCATGGGACAGGGGAGGGAGACCCAGTACTTC. This encodes CASSMGQGRETQYF.

This clonotype showed up just a few times. The V call is TRBV10-3, the J call TRBJ2-3; 9 bases match TRBD1. Germline CDR1 and CDR2: ENHRY and SYGVKD. The CDR3 runs to 15 residues. Trimming took 8 bases from V and 3 from J; bases not matched to a gene: 9. CDR3 sequence reads: CAIWTGTGKTDTQYF. The CDR3 DNA reads as TGTGCCATCTGGACCGGGACAGGGAAAACAGATACGCAGTATTTT.